The entry below gives a single T cell receptor beta chain sequence along with its context. This CDR3 is built from 14 residues. The V end was cut by 3 bases, the J end by 4 bases, with 12 bases between. Germline CDR1 MDHEN, CDR2 SYDVKM. This sample is drawn from a study of patients and donors after allogeneic stem cell transplantation. TCRdb analysed the RT-PCR reads with MiXCR anew, one entry per CDR3 protein. Counted here are under 200,000 distinct CDR3 sequences, 30% occurring once; the ten biggest clones make up around 3%. This sequence was found in a human donor who was either an allogeneic HSCT recipient or a stem cell or donor lymphocyte infusion donor (not recorded which). It is not recorded whose cells these are; they may come from a transplant donor. The chain combines TRBV28 with TRBJ2-5, with TRBD1 as a possible D gene (6 bases). Sequenced: blood, either unsorted or a sorted T cell fraction (not recorded which). CDR3 amino acids: CASSLGGGRETQYF. The CDR3 DNA follows: TGTGCCAGCAGTTTGGGTGGGGGCAGAGAGACCCAGTACTTC.